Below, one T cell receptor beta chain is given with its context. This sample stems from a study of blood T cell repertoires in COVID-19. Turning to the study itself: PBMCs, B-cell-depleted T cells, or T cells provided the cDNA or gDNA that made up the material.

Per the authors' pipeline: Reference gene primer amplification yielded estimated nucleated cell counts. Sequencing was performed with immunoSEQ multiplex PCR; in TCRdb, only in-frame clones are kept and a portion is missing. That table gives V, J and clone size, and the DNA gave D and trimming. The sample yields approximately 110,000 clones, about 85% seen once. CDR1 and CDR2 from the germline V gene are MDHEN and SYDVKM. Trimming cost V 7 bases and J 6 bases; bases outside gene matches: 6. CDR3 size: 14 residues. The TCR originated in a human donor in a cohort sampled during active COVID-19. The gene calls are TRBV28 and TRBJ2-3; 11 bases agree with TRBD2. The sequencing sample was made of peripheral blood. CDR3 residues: CASTVAGGVDTQYF. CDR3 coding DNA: TGTGCCAGCACTGTAGCGGGGGGGGTGGATACGCAGTATTTT.